This T cell receptor beta chain was documented in a study of blood T cells in healthy people across ages. The CDR3 length is 15 residues. The germline gives CDR1 DFQATT, CDR2 SNEGSKA (reference sequence). V lost 0 bases and J lost 7; bases outside the gene matches: 7. A second roughly 6 to 12 cycle PCR used barcoded and J-beta primers. From each sample, at least 3 million paired-end reads containing CDR3 were obtained. Each CDR3 protein is one row after TCRdb ran MiXCR on the 5' RACE reads. This table has hundreds of thousands of distinct CDR3 sequences, roughly 53% appearing once. This TCR was sampled from a man older than 75 in good health. V is TRBV20-1 and J is TRBJ1-4, with TRBD1 identical over 8 bases. The sequenced sample consisted of blood. Here the CDR3 reads CSARDSRTGSEKLFF. The DNA for the CDR3 is TGCAGTGCTAGAGATAGCCGGACAGGGTCTGAAAAACTGTTTTTT.